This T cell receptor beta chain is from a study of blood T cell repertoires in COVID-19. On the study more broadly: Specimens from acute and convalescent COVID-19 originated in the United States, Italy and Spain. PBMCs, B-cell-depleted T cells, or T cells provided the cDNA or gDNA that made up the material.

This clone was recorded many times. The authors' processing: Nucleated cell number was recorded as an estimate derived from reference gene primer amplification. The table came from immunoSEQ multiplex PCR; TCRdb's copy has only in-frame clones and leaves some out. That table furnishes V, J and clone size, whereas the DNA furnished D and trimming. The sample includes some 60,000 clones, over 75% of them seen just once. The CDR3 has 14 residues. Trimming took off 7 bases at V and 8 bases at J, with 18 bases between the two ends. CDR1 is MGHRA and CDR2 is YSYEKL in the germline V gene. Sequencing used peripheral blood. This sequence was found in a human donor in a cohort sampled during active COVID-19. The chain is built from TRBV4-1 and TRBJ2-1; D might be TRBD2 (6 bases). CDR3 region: CASTPAWRGDEQFF. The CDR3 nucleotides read TGCGCCAGCACCCCTGCATGGCGGGGAGATGAGCAGTTCTTC.